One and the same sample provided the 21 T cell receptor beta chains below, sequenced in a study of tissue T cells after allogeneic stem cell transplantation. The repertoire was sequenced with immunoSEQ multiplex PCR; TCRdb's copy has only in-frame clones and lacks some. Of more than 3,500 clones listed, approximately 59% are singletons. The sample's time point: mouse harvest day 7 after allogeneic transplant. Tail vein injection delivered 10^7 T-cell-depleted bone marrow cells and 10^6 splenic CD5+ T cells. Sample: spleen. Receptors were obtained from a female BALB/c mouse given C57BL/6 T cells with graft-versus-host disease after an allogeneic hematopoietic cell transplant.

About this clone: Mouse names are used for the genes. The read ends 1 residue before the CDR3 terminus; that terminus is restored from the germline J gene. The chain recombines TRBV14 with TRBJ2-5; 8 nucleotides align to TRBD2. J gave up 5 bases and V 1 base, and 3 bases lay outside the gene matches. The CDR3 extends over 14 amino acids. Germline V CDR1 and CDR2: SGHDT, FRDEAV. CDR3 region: CASSFGWGADTQYF. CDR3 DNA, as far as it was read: TGTGCCAGCAGTTTCGGCTGGGGGGCAGACACCCAGTAC.

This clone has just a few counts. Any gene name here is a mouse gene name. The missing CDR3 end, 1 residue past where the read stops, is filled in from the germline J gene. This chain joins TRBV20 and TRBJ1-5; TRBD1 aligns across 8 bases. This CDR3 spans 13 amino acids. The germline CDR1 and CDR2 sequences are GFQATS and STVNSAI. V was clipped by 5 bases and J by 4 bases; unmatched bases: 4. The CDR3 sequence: CGASGGGNQAPLF. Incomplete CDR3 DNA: TGTGGTGCTTCAGGGGGCGGGAACCAGGCTCCGCTT.

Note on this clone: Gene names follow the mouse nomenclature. CDR3 region: CASSLALTRGPNERLFF. The covered CDR3 bases are TGTGCCAGCAGTTTAGCGCTAACCAGGGGGCCCAACGAAAGATTATTT. The V gene is TRBV15, the J gene TRBJ1-4; TRBD1 matches at 8 bases. Read data end 1 residue before the CDR3 end; the end is taken from the germline J gene. The CDR3 totals 17 residues. V lost 0 bases to trimming and J lost 3 bases; unmatched junction nucleotides: 6. Germline values: CDR1 SGHND, CDR2 FRSKSL.

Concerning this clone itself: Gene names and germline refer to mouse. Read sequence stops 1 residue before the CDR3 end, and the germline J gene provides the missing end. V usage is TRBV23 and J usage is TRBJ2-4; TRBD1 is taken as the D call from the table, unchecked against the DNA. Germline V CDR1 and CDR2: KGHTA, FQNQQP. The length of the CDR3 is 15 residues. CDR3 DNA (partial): TGCTCCAGCAGTCGACAGGGGGCTAGTCAAAACACCTTGTAC. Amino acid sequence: CSSSRQGASQNTLY. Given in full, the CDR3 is CSSSRQGASQNTLYF.

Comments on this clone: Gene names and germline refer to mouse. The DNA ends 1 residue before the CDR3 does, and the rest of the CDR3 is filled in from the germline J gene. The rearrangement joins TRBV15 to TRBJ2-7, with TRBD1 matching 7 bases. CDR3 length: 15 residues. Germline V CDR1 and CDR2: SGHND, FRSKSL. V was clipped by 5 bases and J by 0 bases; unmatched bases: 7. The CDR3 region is CASSLPGTASYEQYF. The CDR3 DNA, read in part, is TGTGCCAGCAGTCTTCCCGGGACAGCCTCCTATGAACAGTAC.

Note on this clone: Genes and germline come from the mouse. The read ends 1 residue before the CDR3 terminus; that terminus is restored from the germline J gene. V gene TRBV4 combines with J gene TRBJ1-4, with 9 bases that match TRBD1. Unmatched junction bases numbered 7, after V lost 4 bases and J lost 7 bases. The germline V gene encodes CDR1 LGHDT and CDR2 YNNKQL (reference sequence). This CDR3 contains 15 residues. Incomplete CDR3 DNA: TGTGCCAGCAGCTCCCGGGACAGGGAGGGCGAAAGATTATTT. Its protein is CASSSRDREGERLF. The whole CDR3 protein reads CASSSRDREGERLFF.

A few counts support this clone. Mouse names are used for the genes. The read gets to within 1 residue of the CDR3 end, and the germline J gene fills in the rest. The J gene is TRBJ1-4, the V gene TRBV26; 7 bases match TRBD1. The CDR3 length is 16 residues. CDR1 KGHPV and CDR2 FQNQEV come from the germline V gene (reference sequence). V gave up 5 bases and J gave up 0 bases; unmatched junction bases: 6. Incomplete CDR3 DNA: TGTGCCAGCAGTTCCTCGGGACAGATTTCCAACGAAAGATTATTT. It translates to CASSSSGQISNERLF. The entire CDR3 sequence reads CASSSSGQISNERLFF.

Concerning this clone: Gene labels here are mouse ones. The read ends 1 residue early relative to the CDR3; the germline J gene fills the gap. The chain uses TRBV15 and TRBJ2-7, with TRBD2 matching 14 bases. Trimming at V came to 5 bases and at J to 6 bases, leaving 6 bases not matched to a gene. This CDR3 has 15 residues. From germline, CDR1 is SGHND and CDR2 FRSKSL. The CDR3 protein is CASSDGGLGGLEQYF. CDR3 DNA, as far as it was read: TGTGCCAGCAGTGATGGGGGACTGGGGGGGCTTGAACAGTAC.

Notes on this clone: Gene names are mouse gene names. Here the CDR3 reads CASSLGTISYEQYF. CDR3 bases read: TGTGCCAGCAGTCTGGGGACAATCTCCTATGAACAGTAC. The J gene is TRBJ2-7, the V gene TRBV26; a weak D match, TRBD1 (6 bases). Read data end 1 residue before the CDR3 end; the end is taken from the germline J gene. V lost 2 bases and J lost 0, with 8 bases in between. CDR3 length: 14 residues. Germline loops: CDR1 KGHPV, CDR2 FQNQEV (reference sequence).

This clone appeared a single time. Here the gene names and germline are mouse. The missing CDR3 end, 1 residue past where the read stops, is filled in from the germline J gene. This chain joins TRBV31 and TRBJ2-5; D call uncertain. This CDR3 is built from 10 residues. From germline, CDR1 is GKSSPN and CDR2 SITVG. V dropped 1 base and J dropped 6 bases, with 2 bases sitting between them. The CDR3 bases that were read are TGTGCCTGGAGTCGGGACACCCAGTAC. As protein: CAWSRDTQY. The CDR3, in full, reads CAWSRDTQYF.

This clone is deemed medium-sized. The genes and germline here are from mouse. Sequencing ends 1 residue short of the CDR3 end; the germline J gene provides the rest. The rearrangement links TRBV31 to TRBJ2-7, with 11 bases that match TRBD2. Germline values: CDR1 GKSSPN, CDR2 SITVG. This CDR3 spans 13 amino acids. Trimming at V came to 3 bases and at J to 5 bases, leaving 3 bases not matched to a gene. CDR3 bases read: TGTGCCTGGAGGGGACTGGGGGTGGATGAACAGTAC. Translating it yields CAWRGLGVDEQY. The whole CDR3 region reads CAWRGLGVDEQYF.

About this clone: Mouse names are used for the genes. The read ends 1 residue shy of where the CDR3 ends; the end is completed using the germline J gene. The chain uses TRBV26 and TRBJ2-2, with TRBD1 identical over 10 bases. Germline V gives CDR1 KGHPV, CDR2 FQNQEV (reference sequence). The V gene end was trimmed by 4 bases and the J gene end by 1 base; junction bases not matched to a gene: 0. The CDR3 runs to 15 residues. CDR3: CASSRDRGNTGQLYF. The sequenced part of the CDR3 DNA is TGTGCCAGCAGTCGGGACAGGGGAAACACCGGGCAGCTCTAC.

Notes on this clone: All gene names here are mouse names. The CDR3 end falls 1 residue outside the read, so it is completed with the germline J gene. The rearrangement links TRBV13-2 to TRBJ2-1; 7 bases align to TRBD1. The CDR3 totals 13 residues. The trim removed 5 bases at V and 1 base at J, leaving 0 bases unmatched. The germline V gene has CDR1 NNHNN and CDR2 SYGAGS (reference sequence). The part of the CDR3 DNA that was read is TGTGCCAGCGGGGGACAGAACTATGCTGAGCAGTTC. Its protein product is CASGGQNYAEQF. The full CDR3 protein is CASGGQNYAEQFF.

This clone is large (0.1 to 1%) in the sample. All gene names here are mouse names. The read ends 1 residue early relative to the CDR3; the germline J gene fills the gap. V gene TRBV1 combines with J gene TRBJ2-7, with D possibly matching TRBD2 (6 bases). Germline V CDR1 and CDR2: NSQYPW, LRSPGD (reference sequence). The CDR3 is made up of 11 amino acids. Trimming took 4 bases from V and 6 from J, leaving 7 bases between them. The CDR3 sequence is CTCSGGVEQYF. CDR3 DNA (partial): TGCACCTGCAGTGGGGGGGTTGAACAGTAC.

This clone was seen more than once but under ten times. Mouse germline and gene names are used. The CDR3 reads CASTGHPNTEVFF. Incomplete CDR3 DNA: TGTGCCAGCACAGGCCACCCAAACACAGAAGTCTTC. The rearrangement joins TRBV13-1 to TRBJ1-1; D uncertain. The CDR3 goes on 1 residue after the read ends, and that part is filled in from the germline J gene. Germline CDR1 and CDR2: NSHNY and SYGAGN. The CDR3 runs to 13 residues. With 6 bases removed from V and 0 bases from J, the gap between germline ends came to 9 bases.

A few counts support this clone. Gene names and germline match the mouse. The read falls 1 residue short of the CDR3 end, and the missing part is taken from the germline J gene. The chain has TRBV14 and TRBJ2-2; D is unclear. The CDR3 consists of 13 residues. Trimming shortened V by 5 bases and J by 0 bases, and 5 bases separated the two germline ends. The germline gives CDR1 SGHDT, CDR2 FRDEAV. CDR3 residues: CASRTTNTGQLYF. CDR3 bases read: TGTGCCAGCAGGACAACAAACACCGGGCAGCTCTAC.

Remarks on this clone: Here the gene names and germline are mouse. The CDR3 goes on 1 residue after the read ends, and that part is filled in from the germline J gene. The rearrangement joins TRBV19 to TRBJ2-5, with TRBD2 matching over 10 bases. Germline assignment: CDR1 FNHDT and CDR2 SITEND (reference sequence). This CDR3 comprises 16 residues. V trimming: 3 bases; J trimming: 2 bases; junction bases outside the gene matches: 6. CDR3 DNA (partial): TGTGCCAGCAGTACGGCTGGGGGGGCGCCCCAAGACACCCAGTAC. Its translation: CASSTAGGAPQDTQY. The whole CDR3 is CASSTAGGAPQDTQYF.

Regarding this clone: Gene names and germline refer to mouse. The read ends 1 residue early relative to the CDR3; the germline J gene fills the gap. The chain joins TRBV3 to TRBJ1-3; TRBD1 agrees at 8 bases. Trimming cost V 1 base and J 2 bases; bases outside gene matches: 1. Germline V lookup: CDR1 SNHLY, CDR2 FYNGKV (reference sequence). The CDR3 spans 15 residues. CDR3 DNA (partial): TGTGCCAGCAGCTTAGAACAGGGGGCTGGAAATACGCTCTAT. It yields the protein CASSLEQGAGNTLY. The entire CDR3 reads CASSLEQGAGNTLYF.

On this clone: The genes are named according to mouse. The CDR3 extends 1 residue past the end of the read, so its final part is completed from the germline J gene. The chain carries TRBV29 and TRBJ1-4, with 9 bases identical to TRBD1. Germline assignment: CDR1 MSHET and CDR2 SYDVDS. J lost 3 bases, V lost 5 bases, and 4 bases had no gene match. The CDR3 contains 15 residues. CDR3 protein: CASSAGTGTNERLFF. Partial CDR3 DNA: TGTGCTAGCAGTGCCGGGACAGGGACCAACGAAAGATTATTT.

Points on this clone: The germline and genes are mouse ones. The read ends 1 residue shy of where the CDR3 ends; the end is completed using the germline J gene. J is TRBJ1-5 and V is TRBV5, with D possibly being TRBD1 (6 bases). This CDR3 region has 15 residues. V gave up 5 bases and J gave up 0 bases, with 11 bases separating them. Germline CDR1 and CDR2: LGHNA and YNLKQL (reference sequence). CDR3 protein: CASSYRDNNNQAPLF. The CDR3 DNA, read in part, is TGTGCCAGCAGCTACCGGGACAATAACAACCAGGCTCCGCTT.

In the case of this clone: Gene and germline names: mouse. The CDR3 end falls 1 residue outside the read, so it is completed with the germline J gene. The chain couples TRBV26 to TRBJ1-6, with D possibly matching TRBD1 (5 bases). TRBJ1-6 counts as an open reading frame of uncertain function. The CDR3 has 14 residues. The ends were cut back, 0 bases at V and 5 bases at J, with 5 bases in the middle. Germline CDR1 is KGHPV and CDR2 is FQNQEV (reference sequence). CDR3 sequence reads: CASSLSTDNSPLYF. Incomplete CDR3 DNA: TGTGCCAGCAGTCTGTCGACAGATAATTCGCCCCTCTAC.